One sample yielded the 15 T cell receptor beta chains listed below, sequenced in a study of T-cell reconstitution after alpha-beta-depleted transplantation in children. A library of TCRbeta sequences, prepared with unique molecular identifiers, was generated. Each CDR3 protein is one row after TCRdb ran MiXCR on the PCR reads. The table records 330,000 or so distinct CDR3 sequences, approximately 7.3% of them present only once. No antigens are known for them. Study-wide findings and caveats: At one year after transplant, newly produced T cells mostly accounted for T-cell counts and diversity.

The sample here was peripheral blood, taken 360 days after TCRalphabeta/CD19-depleted stem cell transplant. Receptors originate from a female patient aged 2-10 years who had a stem cell transplant for Fanconi anemia, so the T cells may come from the graft donor.

The rearrangement joins TRBV20-1 to TRBJ2-5; the match to TRBD1 covers 8 bases. The V gene end was trimmed by 5 bases and the J gene end by 5 bases; junction bases not matched to a gene: 7. Germline CDR1 and CDR2: DFQATT and SNEGSKA (reference sequence). The CDR3 is made up of 13 amino acids. The CDR3 DNA reads as TGCAGTGCTCGCAGGGGGCCGAACGAGACCCAGTACTTC. Amino acids: CSARRGPNETQYF.

This clonotype was seen many times. V usage is TRBV12-3 or TRBV12-4 and J usage is TRBJ2-5, with D maybe TRBD1 (7 bases). The CDR3 has 17 amino acids. The V end was cut by 1 base, the J end by 4 bases, with 19 bases between. CDR3 DNA: TGTGCCAGCAGTTTAGTTATTGGAGGGCGACAGGGAGAGACCCAGTACTTC. As protein: CASSLVIGGRQGETQYF.

This clonotype was picked up many times. The CDR3 here is CASSPRQTLTTEAFF. CDR3 sequence (DNA): TGTGCCAGCAGCCCCCGACAGACCTTGACCACTGAAGCTTTCTTT. The genes are TRBV3-1 and TRBJ1-1; possible D gene TRBD1, 5 bases. The CDR3 length is 15 residues. Trimming took 4 bases from V and 4 from J, leaving 16 bases between them. Germline V gives CDR1 LGHDT, CDR2 YNNKEL (reference sequence).

This clonotype has only a few counts. J is TRBJ1-2 and V is TRBV15; no clear D. The CDR3 spans 15 residues. The germline V and J ends were trimmed by 3 bases and 4 bases, with 15 bases remaining between them. Looked up from germline, CDR1 is LNHNV and CDR2 is YYDKDF (reference sequence). In DNA form, the CDR3 reads TGTGCCACCAGCAGTGACACCGATGGACCCTATGGCTACACCTTC. It yields the protein CATSSDTDGPYGYTF.

This clonotype has at least ten counts. The chain links TRBV18 to TRBJ2-7; no firm D call. V lost 5 bases and J 3 bases, leaving 20 bases between the germline ends. This CDR3 has 16 residues. Germline CDR1 is KGHSH and CDR2 is LQKENI. The CDR3 loop reads CASSSLGNRAYYEQYF. CDR3 sequence (DNA): TGTGCCAGCTCATCTCTTGGGAACAGAGCATACTACGAGCAGTACTTC.

The chain is built from TRBV5-1 and TRBJ2-7; the D gene is possibly TRBD2 (6 bases). The germline gives CDR1 SGHRS, CDR2 YFSETQ. This CDR3 region has 15 residues. Trimming left V 5 bases short and J 2 bases short, with 17 bases between. In nucleotides, the CDR3 is TGCGCCAGCAGTCTAGGTACTAGCCGAGCCTACGAGCAGTACTTC. This translates into CASSLGTSRAYEQYF.

The chain uses TRBV7-9 and TRBJ1-2; 7 bases line up with TRBD1. This CDR3 has 15 residues. CDR1 and CDR2 (germline): SEHNR, FQNEAQ (reference sequence). After removal of 0 bases from V and 6 bases from J, the junction contained 7 bases not matched to a gene. CDR3 bases: TGTGCCAGCAGCTTAGCTTTCCAGGGGGATGATGGCTACACCTTC. Its protein product is CASSLAFQGDDGYTF.

This clonotype was recorded many times. The V call is TRBV30, the J call TRBJ2-4; unclear D gene. Trimming shortened V by 4 bases and J by 0 bases, and 7 bases separated the two germline ends. This CDR3 is 13 amino acids long. From germline, CDR1 is GTSNPN and CDR2 SVGIG (reference sequence). As DNA, the CDR3 is TGTGCCTGGACTGGATTAGCCAAAAACATTCAGTACTTC. The encoded protein is CAWTGLAKNIQYF.

This clonotype has a count of ten or more. CDR3 bases: TGCGCCAGCAGCGTAACGGGTGAGCAGTTCTTC. This gives the protein CASSVTGEQFF. This chain uses TRBV5-1 with TRBJ2-1; no reliable D call. Trimming stripped 4 bases from V and 9 bases from J, with 8 bases between. CDR3 size: 11 residues. Germline-derived CDR1 and CDR2 are SGHRS and YFSETQ.

This clonotype was found many times. The chain carries TRBV29-1 and TRBJ2-7; 10 nucleotides match TRBD2. J gave up 1 base and V 3 bases, and 6 bases lay outside the gene matches. Germline V CDR1 and CDR2: SQVTM, ANQGSEA. The CDR3 length is 15 residues. CDR3 DNA sequence: TGCAGCGTTGAGGCTAGCGGGGGCTGGTCCTACGAGCAGTACTTC. It is translated as CSVEASGGWSYEQYF.

In its sample, this clonotype was seen many times. The chain joins TRBV7-3 to TRBJ2-3; 8 bases align to TRBD2. This CDR3 is built from 18 residues. Germline assignment: CDR1 SGHTA and CDR2 FQGTGA. Trimming took 1 base from V and 1 from J; bases not matched to a gene: 10. The CDR3, as DNA: TGTGCCAGCAGCTTAATTCCCAGGACTAGCCCCCGCACAGATACGCAGTATTTT. Residues: CASSLIPRTSPRTDTQYF.

The sample holds many counts of this clonotype. The V call is TRBV6-2 or TRBV6-3, the J call TRBJ2-7; maybe TRBD1 (6 bases). Germline lookup yields CDR1 MNHEY and CDR2 SVGEGT. Trimming shortened V by 5 bases and J by 3 bases, and 11 bases separated the two germline ends. The CDR3 is made up of 13 amino acids. Here the CDR3 DNA reads TGTGCCAGCAGTGCCGGACAGAACTACGAGCAGTACTTC. Encoded protein: CASSAGQNYEQYF.

This clonotype was counted at least ten times. V gene TRBV4-1 combines with J gene TRBJ2-3; the D is unclear. This CDR3 is built from 14 residues. Per germline, CDR1 MGHRA and CDR2 YSYEKL. Trimming stripped 1 base from V and 0 bases from J, with 5 bases between. CDR3 sequence: CASSQGQSTDTQYF. The CDR3 DNA sequence: TGCGCCAGCAGCCAAGGGCAGAGCACAGATACGCAGTATTTT.

This clonotype was observed at least ten times. This chain links TRBV6-5 with TRBJ2-7; D is possibly TRBD1 (5 bases). Trimming pared 2 bases from V and 1 base from J, leaving 12 bases between. In germline, CDR1 is MNHEY, CDR2 SVGAGI. The CDR3 spans 15 residues. The CDR3 region has the DNA TGTGCCAGCAGTTACGGTGCAGGGTCATCCTACGAGCAGTACTTC. Translating gives CASSYGAGSSYEQYF.

This clonotype was seen at least ten times. The chain combines TRBV15 with TRBJ2-2; no reliable D call. Trimming stripped 7 bases from V and 1 base from J, with 7 bases between. In germline, CDR1 is LNHNV, CDR2 YYDKDF (reference sequence). The CDR3 has 13 amino acids. The CDR3: CATKAVNTGELFF. DNA for the CDR3: TGTGCCACCAAGGCCGTGAACACCGGGGAGCTGTTTTTT.